These 6 T cell receptor beta chains share one sample of origin, sequenced in a study of Graves' ophthalmopathy and Graves' hyperthyroidism. Amplification of TCR beta CDR3 regions used RNA transcripts. RT-PCR in the first round used HTBI primers; a second-round multiplex PCR followed. In TCRdb, the multiplex PCR reads were re-called with MiXCR into one record per CDR3 protein. Of approximately 540,000 distinct CDR3 sequences in the sample, less than 45% were seen once. The sequencing input was peripheral blood or thyroid tissue (not recorded which). These TCRs come from an adult man with Graves' hyperthyroidism.

This chain links TRBV5-1 with TRBJ1-2; 12 bases line up with TRBD1. V trimming: 1 base; J trimming: 7 bases; junction bases outside the gene matches: 17. The length of the CDR3 is 19 residues. Germline CDR1 SGHRS, CDR2 YFSETQ. The CDR3 here is CASSLQVGTGGQGKAGYTF. CDR3 in DNA: TGCGCCAGCAGCTTGCAGGTTGGGACAGGGGGCCAAGGGAAGGCTGGCTACACCTTC.

This clonotype was counted ten times or more. J is TRBJ2-5 and V is TRBV2, with D perhaps matching TRBD2 (5 bases). This CDR3 is built from 15 residues. CDR1 and CDR2 (germline): SNHLY, FYNNEI. Trimming left V 5 bases short and J 5 bases short, with 18 bases between. The CDR3 nucleotides read TGTGCCAGCAGTACCTTTAAAAGCGGCGGGGAGACCCAGTACTTC. This codes for CASSTFKSGGETQYF.

This clonotype was seen ten or more times. This chain uses TRBV6-5 with TRBJ2-2; maybe TRBD2 (5 bases). Per germline, CDR1 MNHEY and CDR2 SVGAGI. The CDR3 totals 15 residues. The V end lost 7 bases, the J end lost 0 bases, and 12 bases lay between the germline ends. The CDR3 DNA reads TGTGCCAGCAACCACGGAGGAACGAACACCGGGGAGCTGTTTTTT. Amino acid sequence: CASNHGGTNTGELFF.

The CDR3 DNA sequence: TGCAGCGCACTACAGCCGGGTGGAGGGGAAAAACTGTTTTTT. Protein product: CSALQPGGGEKLFF. The rearrangement links TRBV29-1 to TRBJ1-4; D is ambiguous. This CDR3 comprises 14 residues. Germline lookup yields CDR1 SQVTM and CDR2 ANQGSEA. V was pared by 7 bases and J by 8 bases, with 20 bases between.

For this clonotype: A much larger clone is a single base away; this may be a read error. The gene calls are TRBV6-5 and TRBJ1-5, with D perhaps matching TRBD1 (5 bases). In germline, CDR1 is MNHEY, CDR2 SVGAGI. V gave up 6 bases and J gave up 0 bases, with 18 bases separating them. There are 17 residues in the CDR3. CDR3 DNA: TGTGCCAGCAGCTCCGGGACGGGCTCCTATAGCAATCAGCCCCAGCATTTT. Its translation is CASSSGTGSYSNQPQHF.

This clonotype occurred many times. The chain recombines TRBV19 with TRBJ1-1, with D unresolved. The germline V gene encodes CDR1 LNHDA and CDR2 SQIVND (reference sequence). V lost 2 bases to trimming and J lost 4 bases, with 11 bases between them. The CDR3 consists of 14 residues. The CDR3 region is CASSISLAATEAFF. The CDR3, as DNA: TGTGCCAGTAGTATAAGTCTGGCGGCCACTGAAGCTTTCTTT.